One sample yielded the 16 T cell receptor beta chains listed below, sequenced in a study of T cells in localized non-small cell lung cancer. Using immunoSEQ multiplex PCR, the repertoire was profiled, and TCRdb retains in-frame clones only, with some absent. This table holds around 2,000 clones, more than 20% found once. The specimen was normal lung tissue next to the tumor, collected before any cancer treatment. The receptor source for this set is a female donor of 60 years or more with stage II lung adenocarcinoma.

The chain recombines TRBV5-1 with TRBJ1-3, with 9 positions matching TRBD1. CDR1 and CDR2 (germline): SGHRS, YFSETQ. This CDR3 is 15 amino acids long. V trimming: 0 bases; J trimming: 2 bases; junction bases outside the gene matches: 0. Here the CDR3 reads CASSLDRGPGNTIYF. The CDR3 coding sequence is TGCGCCAGCAGCTTGGACAGGGGGCCTGGAAACACCATATATTTT. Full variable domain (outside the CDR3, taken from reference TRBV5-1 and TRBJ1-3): KAGVTQTPRYLIKTRGQQVTLSCSPISGHRSVSWYQQTPGQGLQFLFEYFSETQRNKGNFPGRFSGRQFSNSRSEMNVSTLELGDSALYLCASSLDRGPGNTIYFGEGSWLTVV.

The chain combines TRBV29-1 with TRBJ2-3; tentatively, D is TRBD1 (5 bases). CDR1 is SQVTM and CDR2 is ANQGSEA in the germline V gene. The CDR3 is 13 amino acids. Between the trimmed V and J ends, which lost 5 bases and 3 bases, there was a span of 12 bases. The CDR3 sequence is CSVMPGLTDTQYF. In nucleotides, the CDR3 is TGCAGCGTTATGCCAGGGTTAACAGATACGCAGTATTTT.

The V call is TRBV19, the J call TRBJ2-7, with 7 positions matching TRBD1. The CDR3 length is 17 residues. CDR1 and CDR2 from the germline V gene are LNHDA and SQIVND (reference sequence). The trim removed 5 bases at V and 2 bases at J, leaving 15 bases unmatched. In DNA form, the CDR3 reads TGTGCCAGTAGTGAGTATGTGATTGCCACAGGGGCCTACGAGCAGTACTTC. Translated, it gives CASSEYVIATGAYEQYF.

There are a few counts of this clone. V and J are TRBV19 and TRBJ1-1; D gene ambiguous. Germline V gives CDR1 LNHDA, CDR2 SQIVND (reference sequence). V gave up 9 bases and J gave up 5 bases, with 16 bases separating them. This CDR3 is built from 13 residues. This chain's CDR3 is CASKIRVETEAFF. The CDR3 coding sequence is TGTGCCAGCAAAATTCGGGTAGAAACTGAAGCTTTCTTT.

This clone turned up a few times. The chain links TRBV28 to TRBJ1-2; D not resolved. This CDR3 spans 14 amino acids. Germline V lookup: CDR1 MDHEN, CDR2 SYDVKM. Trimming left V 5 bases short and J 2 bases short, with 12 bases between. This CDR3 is CASSLISPNYGYTF. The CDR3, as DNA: TGTGCCAGCAGTCTCATTTCTCCGAACTATGGCTACACCTTC.

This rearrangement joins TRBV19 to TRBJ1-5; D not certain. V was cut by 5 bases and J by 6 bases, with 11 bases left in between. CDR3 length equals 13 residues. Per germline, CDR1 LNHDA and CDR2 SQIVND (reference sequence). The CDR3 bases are TGTGCCAGTAGTGGAGACCCGAGTCAGCCCCAGCATTTT. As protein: CASSGDPSQPQHF. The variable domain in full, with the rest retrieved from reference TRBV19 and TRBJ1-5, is DGGITQSPKYLFRKEGQNVTLSCEQNLNHDAMYWYRQDPGQGLRLIYYSQIVNDFQKGDIAEGYSVSREKKESFPLTVTSAQKNPTAFYLCASSGDPSQPQHFGDGTRLSIL.

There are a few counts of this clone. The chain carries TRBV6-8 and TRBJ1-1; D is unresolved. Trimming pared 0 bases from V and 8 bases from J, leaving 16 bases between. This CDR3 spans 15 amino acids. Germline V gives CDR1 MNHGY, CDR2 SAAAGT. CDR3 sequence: CASSYSNKQYKEAFF. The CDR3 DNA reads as TGTGCCAGCAGTTACTCGAATAAGCAGTATAAAGAAGCTTTCTTT.

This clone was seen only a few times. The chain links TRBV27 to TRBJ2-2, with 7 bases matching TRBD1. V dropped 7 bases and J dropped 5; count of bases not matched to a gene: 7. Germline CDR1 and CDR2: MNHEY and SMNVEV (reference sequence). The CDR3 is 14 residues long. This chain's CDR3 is CASTKGAQTGELFF. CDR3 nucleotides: TGTGCCAGCACTAAGGGGGCGCAAACCGGGGAGCTGTTTTTT.

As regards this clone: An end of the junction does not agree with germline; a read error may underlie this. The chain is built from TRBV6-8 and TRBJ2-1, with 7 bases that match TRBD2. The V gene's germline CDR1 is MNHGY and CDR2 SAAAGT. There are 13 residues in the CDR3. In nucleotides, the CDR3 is TGTGCCATCAGTCTATATAGCGGGCGTGAGCAGTTCTTC. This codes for CAISLYSGREQFF.

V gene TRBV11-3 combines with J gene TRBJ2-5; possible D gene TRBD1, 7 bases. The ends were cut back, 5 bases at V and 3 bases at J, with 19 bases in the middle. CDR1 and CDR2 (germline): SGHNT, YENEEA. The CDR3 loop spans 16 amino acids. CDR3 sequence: CASSRGGAGGEETQYF. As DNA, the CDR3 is TGTGCCAGCAGCCGGGGCGGGGCAGGGGGAGAAGAGACCCAGTACTTC.

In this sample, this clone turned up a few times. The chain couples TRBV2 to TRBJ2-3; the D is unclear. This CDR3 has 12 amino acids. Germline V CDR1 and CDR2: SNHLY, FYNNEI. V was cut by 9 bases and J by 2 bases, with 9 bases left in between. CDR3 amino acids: CARGLSTDTQYF. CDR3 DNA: TGTGCCAGAGGGTTATCCACAGATACGCAGTATTTT.

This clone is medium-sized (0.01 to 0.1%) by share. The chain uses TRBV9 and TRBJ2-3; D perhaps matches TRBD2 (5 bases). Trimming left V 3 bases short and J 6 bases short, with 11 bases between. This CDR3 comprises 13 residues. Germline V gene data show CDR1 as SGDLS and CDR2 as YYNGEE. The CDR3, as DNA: TGTGCCAGCAGCGAAGCAGCGGAGGATACGCAGTATTTT. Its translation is CASSEAAEDTQYF.

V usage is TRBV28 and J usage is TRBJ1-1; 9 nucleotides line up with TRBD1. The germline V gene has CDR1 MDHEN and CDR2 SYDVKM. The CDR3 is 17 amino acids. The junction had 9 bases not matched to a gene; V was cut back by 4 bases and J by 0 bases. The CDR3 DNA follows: TGTGCCAGCAGTTCCCCCGGGACAGGGAATATGAACACTGAAGCTTTCTTT. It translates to CASSSPGTGNMNTEAFF.

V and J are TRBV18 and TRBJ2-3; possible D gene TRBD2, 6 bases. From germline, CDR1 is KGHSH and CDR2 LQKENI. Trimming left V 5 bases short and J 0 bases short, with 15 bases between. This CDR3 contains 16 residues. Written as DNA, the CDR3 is TGTGCCAGCTCAAAAAGCCCCGGGAGCAGCACAGATACGCAGTATTTT. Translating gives CASSKSPGSSTDTQYF.

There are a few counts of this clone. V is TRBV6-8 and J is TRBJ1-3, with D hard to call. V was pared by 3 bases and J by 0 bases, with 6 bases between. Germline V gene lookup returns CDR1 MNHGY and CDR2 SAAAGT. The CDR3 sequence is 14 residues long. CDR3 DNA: TGTGCCAGCAGTTATAAGACCTCTGGAAACACCATATATTTT. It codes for CASSYKTSGNTIYF.

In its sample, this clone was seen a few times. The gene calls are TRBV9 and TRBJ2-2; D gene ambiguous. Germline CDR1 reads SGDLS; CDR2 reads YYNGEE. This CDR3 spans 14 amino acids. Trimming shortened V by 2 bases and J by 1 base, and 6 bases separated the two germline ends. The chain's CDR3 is CASSVGKNTGELFF. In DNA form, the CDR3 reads TGTGCCAGCAGCGTGGGGAAGAACACCGGGGAGCTGTTTTTT.